This TCR beta chain was identified during a study of OX40 agonist ivuxolimab in advanced cancers. Study context: Dose-escalation patients' cancers were hepatocellular carcinoma, melanoma, renal cell or head and neck cancer.

The CDR3 has 15 amino acids. Per germline, CDR1 MNHEY and CDR2 SMNVEV (reference sequence). With 0 bases clipped from V and 4 bases from J, the junction kept 2 bases outside the gene matches. The repertoire was sequenced with immunoSEQ multiplex PCR; TCRdb's copy has only in-frame clones and lacks some. The sample lists tens of thousands of clones, approximately 90% seen once, with around half in the top ten. The sequence was obtained from an adult with an advanced solid tumor such as melanoma, head and neck, liver or kidney cancer. This chain connects TRBV27 to TRBJ2-1; 8 bases map to TRBD2. The specimen comprised CD4+ or CD8+ T cells sorted from blood, sampled in a trial of the OX40 agonist ivuxolimab. For the CDR3, the DNA is TGTGCCAGCAGTTTATCGGCGGGGGGTTACAATGAGCAGTTCTTC. Translating it yields CASSLSAGGYNEQFF.